This TCR beta chain was recovered during a study of blood T cell repertoires in COVID-19. Study at large: Sites in the United States, Italy and Spain provided acute and convalescent COVID-19 samples. T cells, B-cell-depleted T cells, or PBMCs provided the cDNA or gDNA that served as material.

Per germline, CDR1 ENHRY and CDR2 SYGVKD. The CDR3 runs 17 residues. V shed 0 bases, J shed 0 bases, and the junction held 2 bases outside the gene matches. In the authors' methods: Using reference gene primer amplification, nucleated cell counts were estimated. Data came from immunoSEQ multiplex PCR; TCRdb stores just in-frame clones and leaves some out. D and trimming come from the DNA, and the V and J calls and clone size come from that table. The sample has some 44,000 clones, roughly 87% seen once. Material: peripheral blood. The chain couples TRBV10-3 to TRBJ1-6; TRBD1 aligns across 7 bases. The TCR comes from a man in his 60s with active COVID-19. The CDR3: CAISESAGGSYNSPLHF. The CDR3 region has the DNA TGTGCCATCAGTGAGTCCGCAGGGGGCTCCTATAATTCACCCCTCCACTTT.